This T cell receptor (beta chain) was profiled in a study of T cell responses to AZD1222 COVID-19 vaccine. Measured with immunoSEQ multiplex PCR; TCRdb has only the in-frame clones, and not every one. The table has about 130,000 clones, around 90% seen once; the top ten hold 6.3%. The CDR3 has 14 amino acids. The germline gives CDR1 MDHEN, CDR2 SYDVKM. V shed 6 bases and J shed 5 bases, with 13 bases lying between them. Study-wide results and limits: Females outnumbered males among donors, who were mostly white British; clonal diversity was possibly underestimated.

Remarks on this clone: No antigen is known for it.

The TCR sequence derives from an adult in good health. Sequences were derived from peripheral blood, sampled on day 0 of AZD1222 vaccination. The chain has TRBV28 and TRBJ2-2; D tentatively reads TRBD1 or TRBD2 (5 bases each). In DNA form, the CDR3 reads TGTGCCAGCAGGAGCACCGAGGGGACCGGGGAGCTGTTTTTT. As protein: CASRSTEGTGELFF.